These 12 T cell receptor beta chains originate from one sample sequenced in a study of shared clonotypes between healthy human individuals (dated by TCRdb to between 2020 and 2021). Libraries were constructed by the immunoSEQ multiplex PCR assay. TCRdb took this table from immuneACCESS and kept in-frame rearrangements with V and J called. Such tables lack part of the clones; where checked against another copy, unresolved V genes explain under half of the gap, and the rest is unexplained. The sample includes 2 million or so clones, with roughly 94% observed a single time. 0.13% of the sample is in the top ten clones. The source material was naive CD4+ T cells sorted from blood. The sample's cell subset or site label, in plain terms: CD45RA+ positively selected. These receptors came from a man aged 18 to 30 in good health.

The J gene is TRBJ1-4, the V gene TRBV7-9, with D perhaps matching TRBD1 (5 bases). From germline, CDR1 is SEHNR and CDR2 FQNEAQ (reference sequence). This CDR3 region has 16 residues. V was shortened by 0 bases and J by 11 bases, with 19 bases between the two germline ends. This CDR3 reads CASSLAPAGSGRKLFF. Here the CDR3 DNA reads TGTGCCAGCAGCTTAGCCCCGGCAGGGTCGGGGCGGAAACTGTTTTTT.

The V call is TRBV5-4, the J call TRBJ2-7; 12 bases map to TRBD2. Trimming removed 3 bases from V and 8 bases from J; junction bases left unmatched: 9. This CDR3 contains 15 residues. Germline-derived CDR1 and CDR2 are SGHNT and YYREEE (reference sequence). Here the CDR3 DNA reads TGTGCCAGCAGCTCTCGACTAGCGGGGGACCGACAGCAGTACTTC. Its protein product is CASSSRLAGDRQQYF. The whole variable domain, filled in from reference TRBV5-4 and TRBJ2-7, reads ETGVTQSPTHLIKTRGQQVTLRCSSQSGHNTVSWYQQALGQGPQFIFQYYREEENGRGNFPPRFSGLQFPNYSSELNVNALELDDSALYLCASSSRLAGDRQQYFGPGTRLTVT.

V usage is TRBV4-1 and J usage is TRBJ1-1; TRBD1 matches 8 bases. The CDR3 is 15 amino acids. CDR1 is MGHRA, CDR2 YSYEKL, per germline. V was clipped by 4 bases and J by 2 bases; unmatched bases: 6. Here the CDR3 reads CASSPGQGSNTEAFF. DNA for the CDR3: TGCGCCAGCAGCCCCGGACAGGGATCAAACACTGAAGCTTTCTTT.

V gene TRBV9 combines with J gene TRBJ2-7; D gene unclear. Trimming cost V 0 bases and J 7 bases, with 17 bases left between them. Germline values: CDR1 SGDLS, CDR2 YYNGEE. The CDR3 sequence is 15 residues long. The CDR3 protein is CASSVGPGLYEEQYF. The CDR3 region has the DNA TGTGCCAGCAGCGTAGGCCCAGGCCTCTACGAGGAGCAGTACTTC. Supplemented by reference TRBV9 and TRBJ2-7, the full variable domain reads DSGVTQTPKHLITATGQRVTLRCSPRSGDLSVYWYQQSLDQGLQFLIQYYNGEERAKGNILERFSAQQFPDLHSELNLSSLELGDSALYFCASSVGPGLYEEQYFGPGTRLTVT.

The DNA for the CDR3 is TGTGCCAGCAGCTTAGGTAGTCCTCTATACAATGAGCAGTTCTTC. Translation: CASSLGSPLYNEQFF. The gene calls are TRBV7-8 and TRBJ2-1; unclear D gene. Germline V lookup: CDR1 SGHVS, CDR2 FQNEAQ. With 1 base removed from V and 4 bases from J, the gap between germline ends came to 11 bases. CDR3 length equals 15 residues. Looking up the rest from reference TRBV7-8 and TRBJ2-1 gives the full variable domain: GAGVSQSPRYKVAKRGQDVALRCDPISGHVSLFWYQQALGQGPEFLTYFQNEAQLDKSGLPSDRFFAERPEGSVSTLKIQRTQQEDSAVYLCASSLGSPLYNEQFFGPGTRLTVL.

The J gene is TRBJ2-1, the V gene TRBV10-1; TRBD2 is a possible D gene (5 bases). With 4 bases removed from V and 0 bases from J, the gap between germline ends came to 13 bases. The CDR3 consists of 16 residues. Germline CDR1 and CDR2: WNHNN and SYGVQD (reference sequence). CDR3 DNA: TGCGCCAGCAGTGGAAGAAAGCGGAGCTCCTACAATGAGCAGTTCTTC. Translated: CASSGRKRSSYNEQFF.

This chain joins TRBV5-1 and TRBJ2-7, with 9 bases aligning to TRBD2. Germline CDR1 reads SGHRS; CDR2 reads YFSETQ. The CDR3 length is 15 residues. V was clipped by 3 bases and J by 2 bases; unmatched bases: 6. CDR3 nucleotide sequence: TGCGCCAGCAGCTCCTACGGCGGGAGGGCCTACGAGCAGTACTTC. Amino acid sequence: CASSSYGGRAYEQYF. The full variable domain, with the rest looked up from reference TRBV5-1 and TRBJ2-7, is KAGVTQTPRYLIKTRGQQVTLSCSPISGHRSVSWYQQTPGQGLQFLFEYFSETQRNKGNFPGRFSGRQFSNSRSEMNVSTLELGDSALYLCASSSYGGRAYEQYFGPGTRLTVT.

The CDR3 sequence is CASSLAGTGLLPYGYTF. CDR3 DNA: TGTGCCAGCAGCTTGGCCGGGACAGGGCTTCTACCCTATGGCTACACCTTC. This chain joins TRBV5-4 and TRBJ1-2; 9 nucleotides align to TRBD1. V shed 0 bases and J 4 bases; nucleotides not matched to a gene: 10. This CDR3 is 17 amino acids long. Looked up from germline, CDR1 is SGHNT and CDR2 is YYREEE (reference sequence).

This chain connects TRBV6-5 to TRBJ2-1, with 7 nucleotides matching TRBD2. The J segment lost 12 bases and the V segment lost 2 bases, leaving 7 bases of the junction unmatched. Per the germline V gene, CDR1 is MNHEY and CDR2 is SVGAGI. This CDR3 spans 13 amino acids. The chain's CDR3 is CASSYPLGGTQFF. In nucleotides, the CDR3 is TGTGCCAGCAGTTACCCGTTGGGGGGGACGCAGTTCTTC.

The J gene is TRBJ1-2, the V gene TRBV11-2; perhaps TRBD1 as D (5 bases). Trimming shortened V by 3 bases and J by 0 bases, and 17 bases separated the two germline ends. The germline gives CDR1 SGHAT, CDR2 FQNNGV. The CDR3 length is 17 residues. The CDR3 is CASSLTSGRGANYGYTF. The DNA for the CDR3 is TGTGCCAGCAGCTTGACCTCAGGGAGAGGAGCTAACTATGGCTACACCTTC.

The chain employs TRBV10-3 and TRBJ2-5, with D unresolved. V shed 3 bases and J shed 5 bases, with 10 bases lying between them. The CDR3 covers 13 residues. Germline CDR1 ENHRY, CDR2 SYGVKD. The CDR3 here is CAISDWARETQYF. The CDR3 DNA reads TGTGCCATCAGTGACTGGGCTCGGGAGACCCAGTACTTC.

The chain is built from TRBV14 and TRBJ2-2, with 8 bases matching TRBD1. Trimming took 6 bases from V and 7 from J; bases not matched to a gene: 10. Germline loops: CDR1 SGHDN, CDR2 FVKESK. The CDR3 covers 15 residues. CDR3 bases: TGTGCCAGCAGTCGAGGGGGGACAGGCATCGGGGAGCTGTTTTTT. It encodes CASSRGGTGIGELFF.